This entry lists 8 T cell receptor beta chains sequenced from one sample in a study of blood T cell repertoires in COVID-19. Some clones are missing from TCRdb's copy, which holds only in-frame ones; the method was immunoSEQ multiplex PCR. The data contain around 56,000 clones, 90% of them singletons. The specimen was peripheral blood. The receptors stem from a man aged 80 or over with acute or convalescent COVID-19.

This chain links TRBV5-1 with TRBJ2-7, with 7 bases matching TRBD1. This CDR3 is built from 14 residues. Trimming removed 4 bases from V and 0 bases from J; junction bases left unmatched: 4. Germline assignment: CDR1 SGHRS and CDR2 YFSETQ. CDR3 region: CASSVGQSSYEQYF. In nucleotides, the CDR3 is TGCGCCAGCAGCGTGGGACAGTCCTCCTACGAGCAGTACTTC.

The sample holds a few counts of this clone. The genes are TRBV7-9 and TRBJ1-4, with D unclear. The germline V and J ends were trimmed by 1 base and 3 bases, with 12 bases remaining between them. This CDR3 spans 16 amino acids. Germline CDR1 SEHNR, CDR2 FQNEAQ (reference sequence). CDR3 residues: CASSLGGGLSNEKLFF. The CDR3 coding sequence is TGTGCCAGCAGCTTAGGGGGAGGCTTATCTAATGAAAAACTGTTTTTT.

This clone appeared a single time. J is TRBJ1-4 and V is TRBV5-1; D perhaps matches TRBD1 (5 bases). The CDR3 runs to 12 residues. Trimming left V 4 bases short and J 8 bases short, with 9 bases between. Germline V lookup: CDR1 SGHRS, CDR2 YFSETQ. CDR3 nucleotides: TGCGCCAGCAGCACCTCAGGGGAAAAACTGTTTTTT. Translating gives CASSTSGEKLFF.

V is TRBV5-6 and J is TRBJ2-3, with 7 bases matching TRBD2. The V gene's germline CDR1 is SGHDT and CDR2 YYEEEE. The CDR3 has 15 amino acids. With V trimmed by 0 bases and J by 2 bases, 3 bases remained unmatched. The DNA of the CDR3 is TGTGCCAGCAGCTTGGGCAGCGGGATCACAGATACGCAGTATTTT. It specifies CASSLGSGITDTQYF.

The chain links TRBV10-3 to TRBJ1-1; D is unclear. The germline V gene encodes CDR1 ENHRY and CDR2 SYGVKD. With 0 bases removed from V and 0 bases from J, the gap between germline ends came to 5 bases. This CDR3 has 14 residues. In DNA, the CDR3 is TGTGCCATCAGTGAGTCGGCGGTGAACACTGAAGCTTTCTTT. Its translation: CAISESAVNTEAFF.

The chain combines TRBV28 with TRBJ1-2; 8 bases match TRBD1. The CDR3 is 17 residues long. V gave up 4 bases and J gave up 4 bases; unmatched junction bases: 14. Germline values: CDR1 MDHEN, CDR2 SYDVKM. CDR3 region: CASSWTGTGGNAYGYTF. In DNA, the CDR3 is TGTGCCAGCAGTTGGACCGGGACAGGAGGAAATGCCTATGGCTACACCTTC.

The chain uses TRBV3-1 (or the pseudogene TRBV3-2) and TRBJ2-5, with D unresolved. Trimming took 0 bases from V and 12 from J, leaving 11 bases between them. Germline loops: CDR1 LGHDT, CDR2 YNNKEL (reference sequence). The CDR3 extends over 12 amino acids. This chain's CDR3 is CASSQEYTPKYF. DNA of the CDR3: TGTGCCAGCAGCCAAGAGTACACACCCAAGTACTTC.

The rearrangement links TRBV10-3 to TRBJ1-4, with D tentatively TRBD1 (5 bases). Deletions cut 9 bases from V and 5 bases from J, with 13 bases between. Germline CDR1 ENHRY, CDR2 SYGVKD. This CDR3 spans 13 amino acids. CDR3 coding DNA: TGTGCCATTGGCAGGGCGGTAAATGAAAAACTGTTTTTT. The encoded protein is CAIGRAVNEKLFF.